This T cell receptor beta chain was captured in a study of shared clonotypes between healthy human individuals. Background on the study: CD4 naive and memory got three plates each, CD8 naive two, CD8 memory one.

Sequenced by immunoSEQ multiplex PCR; TCRdb stores in-frame clones only, minus some. The sample shows roughly 1 million clones, approximately 72% of them seen only once. Splitting the CD4+ cells yielded a CD45RA+ naive subset and a CD45RA-negative memory subset. Germline CDR1 reads SGHTA; CDR2 reads FQGNSA. The length of the CDR3 is 15 residues. The J segment lost 4 bases and the V segment lost 1 base, leaving 7 bases of the junction unmatched. In the case of this clone: Antigen: not known.

Overall study results and limits: Generation probability values for non-shared clonotypes were lower than those for clonotypes shared by all four donors. A small donor pool kept down the genetic and exposure-history diversity that was represented.

This TCR was recovered from a man aged 18-30 years in good health. Sequencing input: memory CD4+ T cells sorted from blood. Noted subset: CD45RA-negative fraction. The chain links TRBV7-2 to TRBJ2-7; 7 nucleotides agree with TRBD1. The CDR3 sequence: CASSLDPRQGYEQYF. DNA for the CDR3: TGTGCCAGCAGCTTAGATCCGAGACAGGGTTACGAGCAGTACTTC.